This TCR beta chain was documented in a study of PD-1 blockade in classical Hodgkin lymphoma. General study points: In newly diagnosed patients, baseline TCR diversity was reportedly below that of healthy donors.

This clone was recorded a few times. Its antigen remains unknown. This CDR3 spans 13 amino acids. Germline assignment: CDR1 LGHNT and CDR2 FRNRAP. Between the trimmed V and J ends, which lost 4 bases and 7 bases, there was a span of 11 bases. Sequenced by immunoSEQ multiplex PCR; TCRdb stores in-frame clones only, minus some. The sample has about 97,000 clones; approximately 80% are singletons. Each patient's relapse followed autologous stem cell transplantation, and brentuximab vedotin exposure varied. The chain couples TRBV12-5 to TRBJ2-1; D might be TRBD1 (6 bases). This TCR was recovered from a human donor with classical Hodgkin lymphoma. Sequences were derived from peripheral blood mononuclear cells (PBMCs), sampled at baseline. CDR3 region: CASGWAGVNEQFF. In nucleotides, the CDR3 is TGTGCTAGTGGTTGGGCAGGGGTGAATGAGCAGTTCTTC.